These T cell receptor beta chains were read from a single sample in a study of response to subunit inactivated influenza vaccine. TCRdb redid the calling of the RT-PCR reads with MiXCR, one entry per CDR3 protein. Here the sample spans under 200,000 distinct CDR3 sequences, 11% being singletons. Sequencing was performed on non-naive T cells sorted from PBMCs, taken roughly 46 days after vaccination. These receptors came from a man over 45 who received an inactivated influenza vaccine. Each CDR3 is given with its conserved first and last residue. Fields, in order: V gene, D gene, clone size, J gene, CDR3 DNA, CDR3 protein. The D gene is left open where the match is weak. Clone size appears in some rows only: once, few, many, or a class for an expanded clone.

TRBV6-2/TRBV6-3	NA	many	TRBJ1-1	TGTGCCAGCAGTCAGGGGAGTGAAGCTTTCTTT	CASSQGSEAFF
TRBV7-2	TRBD2	many	TRBJ2-7	TGTGCCAGCAGCCCCAATCCTAGCGGGATAGCCGAGCAGTACTTC	CASSPNPSGIAEQYF
TRBV4-1	TRBD1	NA	TRBJ1-6	TGCGCCAGCAGCCAAGATCTTAGACAGGGAAACCCCCAAAGTTCACCCCTCCACTTT	CASSQDLRQGNPQSSPLHF
TRBV12-3/TRBV12-4	TRBD1	NA	TRBJ1-5	TGTGCCAGCAGGCAGACAGGGTCCAATCAGCCCCAGCATTTT	CASRQTGSNQPQHF
TRBV28	TRBD1	few	TRBJ1-2	TGTGCCAGCAGTTTCGGAGGACAGGCACATGGCTACACCTTC	CASSFGGQAHGYTF
TRBV21-1	NA	few	TRBJ2-3	TGTGCCAGCGGACGGGAGTACACAGATACGCAGTATTTT	CASGREYTDTQYF
TRBV7-2	NA	few	TRBJ2-1	TGTGCCAGCAGCTCCAGTCCTTTCTTTGACAATGAGCAGTTCTTC	CASSSSPFFDNEQFF
TRBV6-5	NA	NA	TRBJ2-1	TGTGCCAGCAGTTACTCGAGAGGGGGGAGAAAGTTCTTC	CASSYSRGGRKFF
TRBV20-1	TRBD2	few	TRBJ2-7	TGCAGTGCTCCGGATAGCGGGAGAACTTACGAGCAGTACTTC	CSAPDSGRTYEQYF
TRBV5-1	TRBD1	NA	TRBJ2-1	TGCGCCAGCAGCTTGGCAGGGGGCGGCCTCAATGAGCAGTGCTTC	CASSLAGGGLNEQCF
TRBV20-1	TRBD1	few	TRBJ2-7	TGCAGTGCTTACCCCGGGACAGGGCACTACGAGCAGTACTTC	CSAYPGTGHYEQYF
TRBV12-3/TRBV12-4	NA	few	TRBJ2-1	TGTGCCAGCAGTACGGGGGGCCTTAATGAGCAGTTCTTC	CASSTGGLNEQFF
TRBV25-1	NA	many	TRBJ1-4	TGTGCCAGCAGTGAATATACCCGACGGAATGAAAAACTGTTTTTT	CASSEYTRRNEKLFF
TRBV20-1	NA	NA	TRBJ2-5	TGCAGTGCTAGATCCAGACAAGAGACCCAGTACTTC	CSARSRQETQYF
TRBV4-1	TRBD2	few	TRBJ2-4	TGCGCCAGCAGCCAAGATCCCAGCGGGGGAACCTCGCTAGCCAAAAACATTCAGTACTTC	CASSQDPSGGTSLAKNIQYF
TRBV12-3/TRBV12-4	TRBD1	few	TRBJ1-1	TGTGCCACCCTAGTGGGACAGCTGAACACTGAAGCTTTCTTT	CATLVGQLNTEAFF
TRBV7-8	NA	many	TRBJ2-5	TGTGCCAGCAGCTCTACAGGGTTGGAACAAGAGACCCAGTACTTC	CASSSTGLEQETQYF
TRBV2	NA	NA	TRBJ1-1	TGTGCCAGCAGGACCTTGGGGACGGGCACTGAAGCTTTCTTT	CASRTLGTGTEAFF
TRBV20-1	TRBD1	few	TRBJ1-1	TGCAGTCCATCGCAGGGGGCCAACACTGAAGCTTTCTTT	CSPSQGANTEAFF
TRBV5-1	TRBD1	few	TRBJ2-7	TGCGCCAGCAGCTGGGGGACAGGGGCCAGCTCCTACGAGCAGTACTTC	CASSWGTGASSYEQYF
TRBV6-5	TRBD2	many	TRBJ2-3	TGTGCCAGCAGACGAGCGGGGGGCTCCACAGATACGCAGTATTTT	CASRRAGGSTDTQYF
TRBV13	NA	few	TRBJ2-3	TGTGCCAGCAGCTTAGGCCTAGGGGCTAGACCTTCTCATACGCAGTATTTT	CASSLGLGARPSHTQYF
TRBV6-1	NA	NA	TRBJ2-2	TGTGCCAGCAGCACACTAGGGGGCACCGGGGAGCTGTTTTTT	CASSTLGGTGELFF
TRBV15	NA	NA	TRBJ2-2	TGTGCCACCAGCAAGGGGCGGGGGCCGAACACCGGGGAGCTGTTTTTT	CATSKGRGPNTGELFF
TRBV7-3	TRBD2	NA	TRBJ2-6	TGTGCCAGCAGCCCAGGACTAGCGGGAGTTGGAGGGGCCAACGTCCTGACTTTC	CASSPGLAGVGGANVLTF
TRBV7-2	NA	many	TRBJ1-1	TGTGCCAGCAGCCTACGACAGGTATCGATGAACACTGAAGCTTTCTTT	CASSLRQVSMNTEAFF
TRBV5-5	NA	NA	TRBJ1-1	TGTGCCAGCAGCAAGTCCAGGGGAGGCACTGAAGCTTTCTTT	CASSKSRGGTEAFF
TRBV20-1	TRBD1	many	TRBJ1-5	TGCAGTGCTAGTCCAAGACAGGGGTATCAGCCCCAGCATTTT	CSASPRQGYQPQHF
TRBV10-3	NA	many	TRBJ2-1	TGTGCCATCAGCCAAACAGGGTTTGAGCAGTTCTTC	CAISQTGFEQFF
TRBV3-1	NA	NA	TRBJ1-2	TGTGCCAGCAGCCAAGCGGGGGGAGTCTATGGCTACACCTTC	CASSQAGGVYGYTF
TRBV5-1	NA	NA	TRBJ2-5	TGCGCCAGCAGCTTTGGGTCCGGGAAAGAGACCCAGTACTTC	CASSFGSGKETQYF
TRBV9	NA	few	TRBJ1-6	TGTGCCAGCAGCGTTCGGACAGATAATTCACCCCTCCACTTT	CASSVRTDNSPLHF
TRBV28	NA	many	TRBJ1-1	TGTGCCAGCAGTTTTGACCTGACAGTGAGAGCTTTCTTT	CASSFDLTVRAFF
TRBV18	NA	many	TRBJ2-1	TGTGCCAGCTCACCCCGGGAGTCCTTCAATGAGCAGTTCTTC	CASSPRESFNEQFF
TRBV20-1	TRBD2	many	TRBJ2-5	TGCAGTGCTAAAAGACTAGCGGAAGAGACCCAGTACTTC	CSAKRLAEETQYF
TRBV28	TRBD1	NA	TRBJ2-4	TGTGCCAGCAGGCGACAGGGTGTAGCCAAAAACATTCAGTACTTC	CASRRQGVAKNIQYF
TRBV11-2	TRBD2	few	TRBJ2-1	TGTGCCAGCAGCTTGGGACTAGCGGGAGGTGGTGAGCAGTTCTTC	CASSLGLAGGGEQFF
TRBV28	NA	few	TRBJ1-6	TGTGCCAGCAGTGCCGAGGGGATTGTCCACTTT	CASSAEGIVHF
TRBV10-3	TRBD2	many	TRBJ2-7	TGTGCCATCAGTCCTAGCGGGGGAGGCTACGAGCAGTACTTC	CAISPSGGGYEQYF
TRBV20-1	NA	NA	TRBJ2-1	TGCAGTGCTAGGCAGGTCCCGCCCGATGAGCAGTTCTTC	CSARQVPPDEQFF
TRBV3-1	NA	few	TRBJ2-7	TGTGCCAGCAGCAGATCTAGCGTCTACTCCTACGAGCAGTACTTC	CASSRSSVYSYEQYF
TRBV3-1	TRBD2	NA	TRBJ2-5	TGTGCCAGCAGCTACAGTCTAGCGGGAGGGGAGACCCAGTACTTC	CASSYSLAGGETQYF
TRBV12-3/TRBV12-4	NA	many	TRBJ2-1	TGTGCCAGCAGCAAAACCCGACTAATCAATGAGCAGTTCTTC	CASSKTRLINEQFF